The clone carrying this T cell receptor (beta chain) was detected a few times. The antigen is not known. This sample is part of a study of T-cell memory formation after mild COVID-19. Overall study results and limits: Of the contracting clones, CD4+ ones lay mainly in CM and EM, and CD8+ ones in EMRA. For second-wave clones that peaked at day 37, SARS-CoV-2 specificity went unverified. The study found balanced CD4/CD8 in clones contracting day 15 to 85 and a CD4+ lean in later expanders.

The V segment lost 0 bases and the J segment 6 bases; nucleotides outside the gene matches: 3. CDR3 length: 16 residues. Germline CDR1 reads SEHNR; CDR2 reads FQNEAQ (reference sequence). TCRdb reanalysed the 5' RACE reads using MiXCR and keeps one entry per CDR3 protein. The sample has about 340,000 distinct CDR3 sequences, approximately 16% seen once; the top ten hold about a fifth. The sequenced sample consisted of PBMCs or a T cell subset sorted from them (not recorded which). The receptor was derived from a man younger than 35 who had mild COVID-19 (a few samples of this study predate the infection). Cell type and time point are not known. The rearrangement links TRBV7-9 to TRBJ2-3; TRBD2 matches at 13 bases. CDR3 protein: CASSLALAGGRDTQYF. CDR3 coding DNA: TGTGCCAGCAGCTTAGCACTAGCGGGGGGGCGTGATACGCAGTATTTT.